A single sample is the source of the 30 T cell receptor beta chains below, sequenced in a study of T cell responses to AZD1222 COVID-19 vaccine. The protocol was immunoSEQ multiplex PCR, while the TCRdb copy is restricted to in-frame clones and leaves out a portion. This sample has under 150,000 clones, with about nine tenths found just once. Specimen: peripheral blood, collected 28 days after the second AZD1222 dose. Source of these receptors: an adult who received the AZD1222 COVID-19 vaccine.

The chain recombines TRBV18 with TRBJ1-5, with TRBD1 as a possible D gene (5 bases). CDR3 length equals 17 residues. V was clipped by 3 bases and J by 1 base, with 16 bases between them. Germline-derived CDR1 and CDR2 are KGHSH and LQKENI. DNA for the CDR3: TGTGCCAGCTCACCGGGGGGAGCGGTTAGAAGCAATCAGCCCCAGCATTTT. Encoded protein: CASSPGGAVRSNQPQHF.

The table lists this clone with a count of one. The V and J genes are TRBV5-5 and TRBJ2-7; no reliable D call. The CDR3 length is 12 residues. The ends were cut back, 4 bases at V and 2 bases at J, with 7 bases in the middle. Germline V CDR1 and CDR2: SGHKS, YYEKEE (reference sequence). The CDR3 protein is CASSPAPYEQYF. The CDR3 DNA sequence: TGTGCCAGCAGCCCCGCGCCCTACGAGCAGTACTTC.

The chain couples TRBV5-1 to TRBJ2-2, with 8 bases that match TRBD1. Germline V gives CDR1 SGHRS, CDR2 YFSETQ. V gave up 3 bases and J gave up 5 bases; unmatched junction bases: 3. This CDR3 spans 14 amino acids. CDR3: CASSSHRGTGELFF. The CDR3 coding sequence is TGCGCCAGCAGCTCCCACAGGGGGACCGGGGAGCTGTTTTTT.

The rearrangement joins TRBV5-6 to TRBJ1-1; D call uncertain. The CDR3 has 12 residues. The germline V gene encodes CDR1 SGHDT and CDR2 YYEEEE. V was trimmed by 0 bases and J by 7 bases, leaving 7 bases between them. The CDR3 nucleotides are TGTGCCAGCAGCTTGGATTCCAGTGAAGCTTTCTTT. Translation gives CASSLDSSEAFF.

V and J are TRBV11-2 and TRBJ1-1, with 8 bases identical to TRBD1. Germline-derived CDR1 and CDR2 are SGHAT and FQNNGV. The CDR3 spans 12 residues. The V gene end was trimmed by 5 bases and the J gene end by 11 bases; junction bases not matched to a gene: 7. The CDR3 is CASSISGGAAFF. The CDR3 DNA follows: TGTGCCAGCAGCATATCAGGGGGCGCCGCTTTCTTT.

V usage is TRBV7-9 and J usage is TRBJ1-1; D not certain. Trimming removed 4 bases from V and 1 base from J, with 7 bases in between. Germline V gene sequence: CDR1 SEHNR, CDR2 FQNEAQ (reference sequence). The CDR3 has 13 residues. CDR3 bases: TGTGCCAGCAGCTCGCAGGCGAACACTGAAGCTTTCTTT. The encoded protein is CASSSQANTEAFF. The full variable domain, with the rest looked up from reference TRBV7-9 and TRBJ1-1, is DTGVSQNPRHKITKRGQNVTFRCDPISEHNRLYWYRQTLGQGPEFLTYFQNEAQLEKSRLLSDRFSAERPKGSFSTLEIQRTEQGDSAMYLCASSSQANTEAFFGQGTRLTVV.

CDR3 nucleotide sequence: TGTGCCAGCAGTTTGGGCACGCTAGGCACTGAAGCTTTCTTT. This translates into CASSLGTLGTEAFF. The chain carries TRBV6-5 and TRBJ1-1; D remains ambiguous. V lost 4 bases, J lost 4 bases, and 13 bases lay in between. Germline V gene data show CDR1 as MNHEY and CDR2 as SVGAGI. The CDR3 runs 14 residues.

This rearrangement joins TRBV12-2 to TRBJ2-7; TRBD2 is the table's D call, not checked against the DNA. TRBV12-2 is assigned pseudogene status. The CDR3 has 16 residues. As DNA, the CDR3 is TGTGCAAGTCGCTTAGCGAACCGGGAGAGCTCCTACGAGCAGTACTTC. It yields the protein CASRLANRESSYEQYF.

The rearrangement joins TRBV5-1 to TRBJ2-1, with D perhaps TRBD1 (6 bases). V was pared by 4 bases and J by 6 bases, with 14 bases between. The germline gives CDR1 SGHRS, CDR2 YFSETQ. The CDR3 has 14 residues. Here the CDR3 reads CASSPLGGFNEQFF. The CDR3 nucleotides are TGCGCCAGCAGCCCACTAGGGGGTTTCAATGAGCAGTTCTTC.

The rearrangement links TRBV24-1 to TRBJ1-2; 8 bases match TRBD1. V lost 7 bases and J lost 6; bases outside the gene matches: 3. CDR1 is KGHDR, CDR2 SFDVKD, per germline. The CDR3 loop spans 12 amino acids. CDR3 residues: CATSDRGNGYTF. The CDR3 DNA follows: TGTGCCACCAGCGACAGGGGAAATGGCTACACCTTC.

This rearrangement joins TRBV6-5 to TRBJ2-7, with a weak D call TRBD1 (6 bases). Germline V gives CDR1 MNHEY, CDR2 SVGAGI. CDR3 length: 12 amino acids. The germline V and J ends were trimmed by 8 bases and 4 bases, with 12 bases remaining between them. CDR3 sequence reads: CASGWTVYEQYF. The CDR3 DNA follows: TGTGCCAGCGGTTGGACAGTATACGAGCAGTACTTC.

This clone was seen just once. This chain connects TRBV29-1 to TRBJ1-2; D remains unclear. Per germline, CDR1 SQVTM and CDR2 ANQGSEA. The CDR3 extends over 12 amino acids. V was clipped by 4 bases and J by 5 bases, with 11 bases between them. The CDR3 DNA reads as TGCAGCGTTGCCCCCAACGGGTATGGCTACACCTTC. This translates into CSVAPNGYGYTF.

The rearrangement uses TRBV27 and TRBJ2-5; 10 bases line up with TRBD1. The germline V gene encodes CDR1 MNHEY and CDR2 SMNVEV (reference sequence). The CDR3 loop spans 14 amino acids. V lost 6 bases and J lost 5; bases outside the gene matches: 6. Here the CDR3 reads CASSRTGGLETQYF. CDR3 nucleotides: TGTGCCAGCAGCCGGACAGGGGGTCTGGAGACCCAGTACTTC.

This clone was detected only once. CDR3 in amino acids: CASSPTAETQYF. The CDR3 DNA reads TGTGCCAGCTCACCAACTGCGGAGACCCAGTACTTC. The V gene is TRBV18, the J gene TRBJ2-5; D not certain. The ends were cut back, 2 bases at V and 5 bases at J, with 6 bases in the middle. This CDR3 contains 12 residues. Per germline, CDR1 KGHSH and CDR2 LQKENI.

The rearrangement links TRBV7-2 to TRBJ1-1; 8 nucleotides line up with TRBD1. The CDR3 runs to 15 residues. Germline V lookup: CDR1 SGHTA, CDR2 FQGNSA. The ends lost 5 bases at V and 4 bases at J; junction bases unmatched: 9. The CDR3 DNA reads TGTGCCAGCAGCCTTAGGCCCAGGGGGCTCACTGAAGCTTTCTTT. This encodes CASSLRPRGLTEAFF. The whole variable domain, filled in from reference TRBV7-2 and TRBJ1-1, reads GAGVSQSPSNKVTEKGKDVELRCDPISGHTALYWYRQSLGQGLEFLIYFQGNSAPDKSGLPSDRFSAERTGGSVSTLTIQRTQQEDSAVYLCASSLRPRGLTEAFFGQGTRLTVV.

The chain couples TRBV6-5 to TRBJ1-5, with D unclear. This CDR3 comprises 10 residues. CDR1 is MNHEY and CDR2 is SVGAGI in the germline V gene. Deletions cut 5 bases from V and 4 bases from J, with 0 bases between. CDR3 nucleotide sequence: TGTGCCAGCAGTAATCAGCCCCAGCATTTT. Encoded protein: CASSNQPQHF.

This chain joins TRBV5-4 and TRBJ2-5, with D tentatively TRBD1 (6 bases). V dropped 0 bases and J dropped 4 bases, with 13 bases sitting between them. The CDR3 loop spans 15 amino acids. Germline V gives CDR1 SGHNT, CDR2 YYREEE (reference sequence). The CDR3 protein is CASSLAGSGAETQYF. The CDR3 nucleotides read TGTGCCAGCAGCTTGGCGGGGTCAGGGGCAGAGACCCAGTACTTC.

The chain is built from TRBV5-6 and TRBJ2-5; 8 bases align to TRBD1. V trimming: 4 bases; J trimming: 4 bases; junction bases outside the gene matches: 12. Germline CDR1 SGHDT, CDR2 YYEEEE. This CDR3 is built from 16 residues. The CDR3 nucleotides are TGTGCCAGCAGCAGCCGGACAGGGACGGGTGGAGAGACCCAGTACTTC. This encodes CASSSRTGTGGETQYF. Full variable domain (outside the CDR3, taken from reference TRBV5-6 and TRBJ2-5): DAGVTQSPTHLIKTRGQQVTLRCSPKSGHDTVSWYQQALGQGPQFIFQYYEEEERQRGNFPDRFSGHQFPNYSSELNVNALLLGDSALYLCASSSRTGTGGETQYFGPGTRLLVL.

This chain joins TRBV6-5 and TRBJ1-5; D is possibly TRBD1 (6 bases). The CDR3 extends over 15 amino acids. V shed 5 bases and J shed 6 bases, with 17 bases lying between them. Germline CDR1 and CDR2: MNHEY and SVGAGI. CDR3 DNA sequence: TGTGCCAGCAGTCTAACGGGGGGGGGCCGTCAGCCCCAGCATTTT. Translated: CASSLTGGGRQPQHF.

This clone was recorded once. The gene calls are TRBV2 and TRBJ1-2; D remains unclear. Per germline, CDR1 SNHLY and CDR2 FYNNEI. Trimming took off 8 bases at V and 6 bases at J, with 13 bases between the two ends. The CDR3 totals 12 residues. The CDR3 bases are TGTGCCAGCCGACTACGACTTAATGGCTACACCTTC. Its translation is CASRLRLNGYTF.

The chain has TRBV29-1 and TRBJ2-1; 14 positions agree with TRBD2. The CDR3 is 16 residues long. V was clipped by 0 bases and J by 12 bases; unmatched bases: 10. Looked up from germline, CDR1 is SQVTM and CDR2 is ANQGSEA. CDR3: CSVEEGGLAGVGWQFF. The CDR3 nucleotides read TGCAGCGTTGAAGAGGGGGGACTAGCGGGAGTCGGGTGGCAGTTCTTC.

This clone was recorded once. Other DNA sequences in this specimen translate into the identical CDR3. CDR3 DNA: TGTGCCAGTAGTATTGGAGGTGGCTATGGCTACACCTTC. Translated, it gives CASSIGGGYGYTF. J is TRBJ1-2 and V is TRBV19; D unclear. The germline gives CDR1 LNHDA, CDR2 SQIVND (reference sequence). CDR3 size: 13 residues. The ends were cut back, 3 bases at V and 4 bases at J, with 9 bases in the middle.

The chain links TRBV6-5 to TRBJ1-1; D uncertain. This CDR3 has 13 residues. The germline V gene has CDR1 MNHEY and CDR2 SVGAGI. Trimming left V 6 bases short and J 4 bases short, with 12 bases between. The CDR3 DNA reads TGTGCCAGCAGGCCCAGGTCCGGCACTGAAGCTTTCTTT. Encoded protein: CASRPRSGTEAFF.

The chain couples TRBV6-9 to TRBJ1-5; unclear D gene. The ends were cut back, 8 bases at V and 4 bases at J, with 3 bases in the middle. Germline lookup yields CDR1 MNHGY and CDR2 SVAAGI. The CDR3 is 10 residues long. The DNA for the CDR3 is TGTGCCAGCGTGAATCAGCCCCAGCATTTT. Translated, it gives CASVNQPQHF.

CDR3: CASQTGYSTEAFF. CDR3 DNA: TGCGCCAGTCAGACAGGGTATAGCACTGAAGCTTTCTTT. V gene TRBV5-1 combines with J gene TRBJ1-1; 7 bases fit TRBD1. J gave up 4 bases and V 8 bases, and 8 bases lay outside the gene matches. Germline V gives CDR1 SGHRS, CDR2 YFSETQ. The CDR3 is 13 amino acids.

J is TRBJ2-3 and V is TRBV24-1; perhaps TRBD1 as D (5 bases). CDR3 length: 15 amino acids. The germline V gene has CDR1 KGHDR and CDR2 SFDVKD. Trimming pared 1 base from V and 3 bases from J, leaving 10 bases between. CDR3 sequence (DNA): TGTGCCACCAGTGATTTAGGGGATGGAACAGATACGCAGTATTTT. This gives the protein CATSDLGDGTDTQYF.

The chain carries TRBV29-1 and TRBJ1-4, with D tentatively TRBD1 (5 bases). V lost 4 bases and J 8 bases, leaving 11 bases between the germline ends. The germline CDR1 and CDR2 sequences are SQVTM and ANQGSEA. The CDR3 has 12 amino acids. Written as DNA, the CDR3 is TGCAGCGTTGCCGGGGCGGGGGAAAAACTGTTTTTT. It specifies CSVAGAGEKLFF.

The chain joins TRBV6-5 to TRBJ2-6; 8 bases are shared with TRBD1. CDR3 length: 15 amino acids. V gave up 6 bases and J gave up 0 bases; unmatched junction bases: 1. The germline gives CDR1 MNHEY, CDR2 SVGAGI. CDR3 in amino acids: CASRTGGSGANVLTF. The DNA for the CDR3 is TGTGCCAGCAGAACAGGGGGCTCTGGGGCCAACGTCCTGACTTTC.

This sequence joins TRBV10-1 and TRBJ1-1; D is ambiguous. This CDR3 is built from 13 residues. V lost 3 bases, J lost 0 bases, and 5 bases lay in between. Germline lookup yields CDR1 WNHNN and CDR2 SYGVQD (reference sequence). DNA for the CDR3: TGCGCCAGCAGTGAACAGCTGAACACTGAAGCTTTCTTT. This codes for CASSEQLNTEAFF.

The rearrangement links TRBV3-1 (or the pseudogene TRBV3-2) to TRBJ1-3, with no clear D. Trimming left V 1 base short and J 9 bases short, with 13 bases between. CDR1 is LGHDT and CDR2 is YNNKEL in the germline V gene (reference sequence). The CDR3 runs 14 residues. DNA for the CDR3: TGTGCCAGCAGCCAAGTAGGACCGCCGAGCACCATATATTTT. It specifies CASSQVGPPSTIYF.